This TCR beta chain was recorded in a study of blood T cells in healthy people across ages. Study at large: Capture by template switching was about one barcoded beta molecule per two T cells.

V shed 3 bases and J 7 bases; nucleotides not matched to a gene: 14. The CDR3 has 17 residues. Each sample yielded at least 7 million isolated PBMCs. Combining a sample-barcoded 5' primer with a J-beta primer mix, a second PCR ran for roughly 7 to 12 cycles. TCRdb fed the 5' RACE reads into MiXCR, producing one record per CDR3 protein. Altogether approximately 770,000 distinct CDR3 sequences are present, nearly 60% being singletons, with the ten largest covering 20% to 25%. The receptor was isolated from a young man in good health. Specimen: blood. The rearrangement uses TRBV12-3 or TRBV12-4 and TRBJ2-3; 9 bases are shared with TRBD2. Here the CDR3 reads CASSFPSKAGGMHTQYF. The CDR3 DNA reads TGTGCCAGCAGTTTCCCTTCCAAGGCGGGGGGGATGCATACGCAGTATTTT.